This T cell receptor (beta chain) was identified in a study of vaccination and CD4 T cells after COVID-19. Study-level information: The convalescent population consisted of six males and four females, two of whom were of Hispanic ethnicity. Post-COVID specimens were obtained a median 101 days after diagnosis (range 35 to 161).

Concerning this clonotype itself: What it binds is unknown.

CDR1 MNHEY and CDR2 SVGEGT come from the germline V gene. Trimming took off 5 bases at V and 2 bases at J, with 15 bases between the two ends. The CDR3 covers 16 residues. Study-level results: Post-infection sampling omitted early timepoints and covered relatively few convalescent patients. In convalescent patients, a median about 88% of post-vaccine SARS-CoV-2-reactive clones appeared only after vaccination.

TCRdb passed the PCR reads through MiXCR, listing each CDR3 protein once. Of some 22,000 distinct CDR3 sequences listed, around 53% were seen once; the top ten hold 1.1%. This receptor was identified in a human donor who had recovered from COVID-19. This chain links TRBV6-2 or TRBV6-3 with TRBJ2-2, with unresolved D. This sample comprised CD4+ T cells from blood, obtained before SARS-CoV-2 vaccination. Here the CDR3 reads CASSVDPPPNTGELFF. The CDR3 region has the DNA TGTGCCAGCAGTGTGGACCCCCCCCCCAACACCGGGGAGCTGTTTTTT.